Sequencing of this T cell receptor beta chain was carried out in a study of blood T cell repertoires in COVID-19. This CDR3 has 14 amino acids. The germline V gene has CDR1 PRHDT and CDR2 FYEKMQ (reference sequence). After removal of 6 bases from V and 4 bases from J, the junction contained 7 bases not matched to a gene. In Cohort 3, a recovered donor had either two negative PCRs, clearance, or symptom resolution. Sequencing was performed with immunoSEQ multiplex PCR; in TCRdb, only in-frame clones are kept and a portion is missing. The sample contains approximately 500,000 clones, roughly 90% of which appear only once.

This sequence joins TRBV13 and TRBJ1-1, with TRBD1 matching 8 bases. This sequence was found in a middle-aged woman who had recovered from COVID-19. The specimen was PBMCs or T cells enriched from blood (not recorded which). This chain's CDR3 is CASRDRDLSTEAFF. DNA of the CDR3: TGTGCCAGCAGGGACAGGGATTTGTCCACTGAAGCTTTCTTT.